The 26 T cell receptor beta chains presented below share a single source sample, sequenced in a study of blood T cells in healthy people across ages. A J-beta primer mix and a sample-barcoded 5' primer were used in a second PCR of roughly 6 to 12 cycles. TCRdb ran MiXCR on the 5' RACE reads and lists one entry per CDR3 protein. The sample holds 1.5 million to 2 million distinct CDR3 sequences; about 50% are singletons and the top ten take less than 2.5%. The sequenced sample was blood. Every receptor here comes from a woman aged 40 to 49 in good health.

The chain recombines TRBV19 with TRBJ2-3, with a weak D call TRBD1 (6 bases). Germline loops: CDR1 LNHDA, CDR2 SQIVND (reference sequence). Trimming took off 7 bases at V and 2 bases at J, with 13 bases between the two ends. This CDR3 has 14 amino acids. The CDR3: CASTTGPPTDTQYF. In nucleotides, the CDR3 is TGTGCCAGTACCACAGGGCCTCCCACAGATACGCAGTATTTT.

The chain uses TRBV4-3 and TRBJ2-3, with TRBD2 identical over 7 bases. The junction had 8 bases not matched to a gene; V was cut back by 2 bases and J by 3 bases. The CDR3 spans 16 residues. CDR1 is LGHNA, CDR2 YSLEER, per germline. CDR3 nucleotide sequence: TGCGCCAGCAGCCAAAGTCCACGGGGAGGGACAGATACGCAGTATTTT. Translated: CASSQSPRGGTDTQYF.

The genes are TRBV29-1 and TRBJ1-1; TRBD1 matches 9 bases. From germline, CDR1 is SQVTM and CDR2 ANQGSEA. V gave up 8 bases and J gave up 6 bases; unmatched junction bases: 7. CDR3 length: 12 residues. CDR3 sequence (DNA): TGCAGCATCCTGGGACAGGGACCTGAAGCTTTCTTT. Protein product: CSILGQGPEAFF.

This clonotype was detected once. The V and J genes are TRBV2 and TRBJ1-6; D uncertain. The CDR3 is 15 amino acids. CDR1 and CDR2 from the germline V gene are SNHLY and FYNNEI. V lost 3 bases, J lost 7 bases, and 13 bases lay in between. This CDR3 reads CASSDFRAINSPLHF. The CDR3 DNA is TGTGCCAGCAGTGATTTCCGGGCCATCAATTCACCCCTCCACTTT.

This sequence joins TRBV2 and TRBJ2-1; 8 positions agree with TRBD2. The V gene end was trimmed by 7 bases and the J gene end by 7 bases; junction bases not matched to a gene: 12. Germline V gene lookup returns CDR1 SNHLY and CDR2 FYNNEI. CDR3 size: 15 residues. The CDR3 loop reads CASNKVTSGTNEQFF. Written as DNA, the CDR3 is TGTGCCAGCAATAAGGTAACTAGCGGAACTAATGAGCAGTTCTTC.

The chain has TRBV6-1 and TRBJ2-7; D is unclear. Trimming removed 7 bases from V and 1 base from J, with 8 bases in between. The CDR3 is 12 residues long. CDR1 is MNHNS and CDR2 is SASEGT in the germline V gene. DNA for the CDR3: TGTGCCAGCAAGGCGTTTTCCTACGAGCAGTACTTC. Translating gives CASKAFSYEQYF.

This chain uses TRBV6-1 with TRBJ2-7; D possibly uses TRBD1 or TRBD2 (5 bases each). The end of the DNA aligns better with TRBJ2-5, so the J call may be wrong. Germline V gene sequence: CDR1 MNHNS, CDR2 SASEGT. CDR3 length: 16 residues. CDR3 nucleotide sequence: TGTGCCAGCAGTGGAGGGACGGTCAGAACCTGGGAGACCCAGTACTTC. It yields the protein CASSGGTVRTWETQYF.

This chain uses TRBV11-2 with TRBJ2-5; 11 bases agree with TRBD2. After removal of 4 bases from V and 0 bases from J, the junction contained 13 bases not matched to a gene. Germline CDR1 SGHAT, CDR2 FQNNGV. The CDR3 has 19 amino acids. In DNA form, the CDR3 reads TGTGCCAGCAGCTACTATGGTGCTAGCGGGGGGACCTACCAAGAGACCCAGTACTTC. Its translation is CASSYYGASGGTYQETQYF.

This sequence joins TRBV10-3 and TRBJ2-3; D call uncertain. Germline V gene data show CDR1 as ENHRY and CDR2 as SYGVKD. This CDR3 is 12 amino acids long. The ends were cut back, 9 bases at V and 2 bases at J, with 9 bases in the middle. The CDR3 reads CAIEEDTDTQYF. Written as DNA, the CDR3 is TGTGCCATAGAGGAAGACACAGATACGCAGTATTTT.

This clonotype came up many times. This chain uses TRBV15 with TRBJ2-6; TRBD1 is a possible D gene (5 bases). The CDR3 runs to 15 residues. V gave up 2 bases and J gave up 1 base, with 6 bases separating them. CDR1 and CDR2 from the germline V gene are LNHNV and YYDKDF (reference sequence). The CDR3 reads CATSRSGSGANVLTF. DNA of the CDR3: TGTGCCACCAGCAGATCAGGGTCTGGGGCCAACGTCCTGACTTTC.

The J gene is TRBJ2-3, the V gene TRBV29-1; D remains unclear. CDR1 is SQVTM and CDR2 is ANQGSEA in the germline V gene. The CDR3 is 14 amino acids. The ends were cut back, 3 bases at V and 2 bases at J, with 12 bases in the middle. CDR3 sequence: CSVDRGEATDTQYF. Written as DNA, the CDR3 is TGCAGCGTTGACCGCGGCGAGGCCACAGATACGCAGTATTTT.

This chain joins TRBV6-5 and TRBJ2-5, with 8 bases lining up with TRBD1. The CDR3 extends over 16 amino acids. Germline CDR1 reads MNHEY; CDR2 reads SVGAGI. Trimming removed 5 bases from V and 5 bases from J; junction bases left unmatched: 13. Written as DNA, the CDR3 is TGTGCCAGCAGTCGAGCAGGGGGCGCCTATGGTGAGACCCAGTACTTC. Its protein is CASSRAGGAYGETQYF.

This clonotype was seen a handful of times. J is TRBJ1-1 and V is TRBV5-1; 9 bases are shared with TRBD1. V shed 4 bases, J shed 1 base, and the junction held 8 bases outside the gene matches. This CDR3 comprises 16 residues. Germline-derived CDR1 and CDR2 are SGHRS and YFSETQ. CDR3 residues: CASSTSGQGRNTEAFF. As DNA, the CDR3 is TGCGCCAGCAGCACATCGGGACAGGGTAGGAACACTGAAGCTTTCTTT.

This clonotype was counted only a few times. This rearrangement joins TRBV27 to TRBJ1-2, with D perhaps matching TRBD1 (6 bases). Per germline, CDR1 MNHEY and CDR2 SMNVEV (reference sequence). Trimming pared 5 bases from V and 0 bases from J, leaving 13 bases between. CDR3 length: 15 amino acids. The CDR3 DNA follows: TGTGCCAGCAGTCTCTCCGGGGGCACTAACTATGGCTACACCTTC. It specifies CASSLSGGTNYGYTF.

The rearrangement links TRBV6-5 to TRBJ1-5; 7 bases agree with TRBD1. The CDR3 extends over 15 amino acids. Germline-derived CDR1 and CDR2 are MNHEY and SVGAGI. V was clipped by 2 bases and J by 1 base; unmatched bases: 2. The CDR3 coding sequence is TGTGCCAGCAGTTACACCAGGGGGAGCAATCAGCCCCAGCATTTT. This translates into CASSYTRGSNQPQHF.

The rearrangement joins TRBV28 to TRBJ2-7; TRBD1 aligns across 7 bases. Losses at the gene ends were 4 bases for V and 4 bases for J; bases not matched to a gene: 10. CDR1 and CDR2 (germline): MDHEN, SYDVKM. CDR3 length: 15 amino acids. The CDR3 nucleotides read TGTGCCAGCAGTTCCCCTAGCAGGGGGAAGTACGAGCAGTACTTC. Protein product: CASSSPSRGKYEQYF.

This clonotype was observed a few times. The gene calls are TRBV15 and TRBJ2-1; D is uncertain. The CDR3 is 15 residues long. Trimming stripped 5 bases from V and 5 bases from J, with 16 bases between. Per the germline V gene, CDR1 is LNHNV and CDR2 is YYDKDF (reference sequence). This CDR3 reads CATSPERARHNEQFF. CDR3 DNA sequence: TGTGCCACCAGCCCAGAAAGAGCCCGGCACAATGAGCAGTTCTTC.

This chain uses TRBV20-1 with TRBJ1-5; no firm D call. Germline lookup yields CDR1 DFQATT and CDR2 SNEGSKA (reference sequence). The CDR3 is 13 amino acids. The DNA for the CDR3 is TGCAGCATCTCGGGGTATAGCAATCAGCCCCAGCATTTT. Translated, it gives CSISGYSNQPQHF.

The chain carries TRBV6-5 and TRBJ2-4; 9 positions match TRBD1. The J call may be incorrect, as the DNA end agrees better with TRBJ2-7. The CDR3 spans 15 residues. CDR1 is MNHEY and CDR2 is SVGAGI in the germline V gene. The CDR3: CASSQTDRGVYEQYF. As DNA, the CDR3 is TGTGCCAGCAGTCAGACGGACAGGGGAGTCTACGAGCAGTACTTC.

The chain's CDR3 is CASSPGTSGNIQYF. The CDR3 bases are TGTGCCAGCTCACCCGGGACTAGCGGAAACATTCAGTACTTC. This chain connects TRBV18 to TRBJ2-4; TRBD2 matches at 11 bases. CDR1 is KGHSH, CDR2 LQKENI, per germline. CDR3 length: 14 residues. Trimming removed 3 bases from V and 6 bases from J; junction bases left unmatched: 1.

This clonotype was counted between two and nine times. The CDR3 DNA follows: TGTGCCAGCAGCCAAGTTCCGGGGACCACTCCCTACGAGCAGTACTTC. Translation: CASSQVPGTTPYEQYF. The rearrangement uses TRBV4-2 and TRBJ2-7; possibly TRBD1 or TRBD2 for D (5 bases each). The CDR3 spans 16 residues. Trimming took 1 base from V and 2 from J, leaving 15 bases between them. Germline loops: CDR1 LGHNA, CDR2 YNFKEQ.

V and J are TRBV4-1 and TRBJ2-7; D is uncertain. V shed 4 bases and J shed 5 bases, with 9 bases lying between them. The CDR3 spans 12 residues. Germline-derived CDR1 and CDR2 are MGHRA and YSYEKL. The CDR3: CASSPNGDEQYF. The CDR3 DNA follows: TGCGCCAGCAGCCCCAATGGGGACGAGCAGTACTTC.

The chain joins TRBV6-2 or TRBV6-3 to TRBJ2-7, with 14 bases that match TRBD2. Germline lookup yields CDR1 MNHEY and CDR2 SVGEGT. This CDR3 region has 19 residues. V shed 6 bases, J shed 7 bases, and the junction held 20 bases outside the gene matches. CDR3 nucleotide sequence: TGTGCCAGCAGACGACCAGGACTAGCGGGGGGTATGAACTACAATGAGCAGTACTTC. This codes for CASRRPGLAGGMNYNEQYF.

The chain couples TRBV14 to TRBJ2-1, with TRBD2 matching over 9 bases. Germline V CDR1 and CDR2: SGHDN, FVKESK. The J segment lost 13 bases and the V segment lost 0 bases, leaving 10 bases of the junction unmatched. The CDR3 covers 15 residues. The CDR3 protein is CASSQETGGGAGQFF. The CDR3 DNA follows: TGTGCCAGCAGCCAAGAGACTGGCGGGGGGGCCGGACAGTTCTTC.

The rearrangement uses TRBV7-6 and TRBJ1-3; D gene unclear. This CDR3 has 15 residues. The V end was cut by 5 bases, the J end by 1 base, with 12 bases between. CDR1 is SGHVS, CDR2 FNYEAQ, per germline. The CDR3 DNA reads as TGTGCCAGCAGCCTCCTACATGGATCTGGAAACACCATATATTTT. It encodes CASSLLHGSGNTIYF.

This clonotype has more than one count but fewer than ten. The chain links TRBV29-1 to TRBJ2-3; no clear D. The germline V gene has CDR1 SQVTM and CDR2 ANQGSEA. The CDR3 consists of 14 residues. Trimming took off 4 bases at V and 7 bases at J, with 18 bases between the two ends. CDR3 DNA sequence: TGCAGCGTTGCTTCTACGACCCTCGTTTATACGCAGTATTTT. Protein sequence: CSVASTTLVYTQYF.